A selection of T cell receptor beta chains follows, all from one sample in a study of T cell responses to AZD1222 COVID-19 vaccine. Measured with immunoSEQ multiplex PCR; TCRdb has only the in-frame clones, and not every one. Found here are around 84,000 clones, approximately 88% of them singletons; the top ten hold 5.8%. The sample was peripheral blood, taken on day 0 of AZD1222 vaccination. The receptors originated from an adult in good health. The CDR3 runs from the conserved cysteine through the conserved F or W. The D gene is left open where the match is weak. Clone size is stated in some rows and not others, as once, few, many or a class when expanded.

abundance	v_gene	d_gene	j_gene	CDR3aa	CDR3nt
.	TRBV28	.	TRBJ1-2	CASSFLGASKNGYTF	TGTGCCAGCAGTTTCCTAGGGGCTAGCAAAAATGGCTACACCTTC
.	TRBV6-6	.	TRBJ2-5	CASRQTQETQYF	TGTGCCAGCAGACAGACCCAAGAGACCCAGTACTTC
.	TRBV28	TRBD1	TRBJ2-7	CASSFRGPPAYEQYF	TGTGCCAGCAGTTTCAGGGGGCCGCCCGCCTACGAGCAGTACTTC
.	TRBV14	TRBD1	TRBJ2-3	CASSQDLQGSSTDTQYF	TGTGCCAGCAGCCAAGACTTACAGGGGTCTAGCACAGATACGCAGTATTTT
.	TRBV5-6	TRBD1	TRBJ2-4	CASSSPIRDRENIQYF	TGTGCCAGCAGCTCGCCTATTAGGGACAGAGAAAACATTCAGTACTTC
.	TRBV6-5	TRBD1	TRBJ2-3	CASTPGQGALDTQYF	TGTGCCAGCACCCCGGGACAGGGGGCTTTAGATACGCAGTATTTT
.	TRBV20-1	.	TRBJ2-2	CSASSTGPNTGELFF	TGCAGTGCTAGTTCCACCGGACCGAACACCGGGGAGCTGTTTTTT
.	TRBV30	TRBD1	TRBJ2-3	CAWSADRGYTDTQYF	TGTGCCTGGAGCGCGGACAGGGGATACACAGATACGCAGTATTTT
once	TRBV6-6	.	TRBJ1-5	CASSYSPHTQPQHF	TGTGCCAGCAGTTACTCCCCCCACACTCAGCCCCAGCATTTT
.	TRBV21-1	.	TRBJ2-3	CASSKVRGERVTSTDTQYF	TGTGCCAGCAGCAAAGTTCGGGGGGAGCGGGTTACTAGCACAGATACGCAGTATTTT
.	TRBV28	.	TRBJ1-6	CASFTAGFGSPLHF	TGTGCCAGCTTTACTGCAGGGTTTGGTTCACCCCTCCACTTT
.	TRBV12-3/TRBV12-4	.	TRBJ1-2	CASRSTGNYGYTF	TGTGCCAGCAGAAGTACAGGAAACTATGGCTACACCTTC
.	TRBV2	TRBD1	TRBJ1-4	CASSTGQGVLFF	TGTGCCAGCAGTACCGGGCAGGGGGTCTTGTTTTTT
.	TRBV29-1	TRBD1	TRBJ2-7	CSVGGTGVVEQYF	TGCAGCGTTGGTGGGACAGGGGTCGTCGAGCAGTACTTC
.	TRBV29-1	TRBD2	TRBJ2-3	CSVEAGGYTDTQYF	TGCAGCGTTGAAGCGGGAGGCTACACAGATACGCAGTATTTT
.	TRBV7-2	.	TRBJ2-7	CASRYSGTDYYEQYF	TGTGCCAGCAGGTACTCCGGGACGGATTACTACGAGCAGTACTTC
.	TRBV7-8	.	TRBJ1-1	CASKSNGGTEAFF	TGTGCGAGCAAGAGTAACGGAGGCACTGAAGCTTTCTTT
.	TRBV28	.	TRBJ1-1	CASSPGALNTEAFF	TGTGCCAGCAGTCCCGGGGCCTTGAACACTGAAGCTTTCTTT
.	TRBV5-1	.	TRBJ2-3	CASSTGQGPDTQYF	TGCGCCAGCAGCACGGGGCAGGGACCAGATACGCAGTATTTT
.	TRBV19	TRBD1	TRBJ1-5	CASSRKTGVFSNQPQHF	TGTGCCAGTAGTAGAAAGACAGGGGTCTTTAGCAATCAGCCCCAGCATTTT
.	TRBV9	.	TRBJ2-7	CASSAGDEQYF	TGTGCCAGCAGCGCTGGGGACGAGCAGTACTTC
.	TRBV7-9	TRBD2	TRBJ2-7	CASSFAPGGLVFYEQYF	TGTGCCAGCAGCTTCGCCCCGGGAGGACTAGTTTTCTACGAGCAGTACTTC